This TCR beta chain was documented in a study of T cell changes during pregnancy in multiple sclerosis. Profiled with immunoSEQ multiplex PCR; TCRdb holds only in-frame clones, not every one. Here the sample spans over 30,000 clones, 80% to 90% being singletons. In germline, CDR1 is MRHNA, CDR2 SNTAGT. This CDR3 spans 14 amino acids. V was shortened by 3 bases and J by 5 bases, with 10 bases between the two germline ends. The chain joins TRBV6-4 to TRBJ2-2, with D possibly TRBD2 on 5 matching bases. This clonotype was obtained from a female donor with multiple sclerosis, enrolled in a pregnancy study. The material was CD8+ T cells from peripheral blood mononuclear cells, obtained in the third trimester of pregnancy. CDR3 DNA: TGTGCCAGCAGTGAGAATAGCGATACCGGGGAGCTGTTTTTT. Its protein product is CASSENSDTGELFF.